A single sample gave rise to the 18 T cell receptor beta chains below, sequenced in a study of molecular identifiers for immune sequencing clone quantification. TCRdb ran MiXCR on the PCR reads and lists one entry per CDR3 protein. This repertoire shows fewer than 350,000 distinct CDR3 sequences, about a fifth found once; its top ten account for 0.81%. The sample consisted of naive CD8+ T cells from blood, with Jurkat cell RNA spiked in. Documented subset: FACS-sorted CD8+CD4-CCR7+CD45RA+ naive T cells. The receptors were gathered from a human donor in good health. Some libraries in this study had Jurkat cell RNA spiked in.

This clonotype was observed many times. The gene calls are TRBV25-1 and TRBJ1-1; 7 bases map to TRBD1. The CDR3 spans 13 residues. The V segment lost 2 bases and the J segment 5 bases; nucleotides outside the gene matches: 2. The V gene's germline CDR1 is MGHDK and CDR2 SYGVNS. This chain's CDR3 is CASSEQGGTEAFF. In DNA form, the CDR3 reads TGTGCCAGCAGTGAACAGGGGGGAACTGAAGCTTTCTTT.

This clonotype was detected a few times. The V gene is TRBV10-3, the J gene TRBJ2-7; tentative D call: TRBD2 (7 bases). Trimming removed 5 bases from V and 2 bases from J, with 19 bases in between. Per the germline V gene, CDR1 is ENHRY and CDR2 is SYGVKD. CDR3 length equals 16 residues. In nucleotides, the CDR3 is TGTGCCATCAGTTCGGAGAGGGGGGGCGACACCTACGAGCAGTACTTC. Its translation: CAISSERGGDTYEQYF.

As concerns this clonotype: Just one base apart from a much larger clone, this may be a read error. The V call is TRBV28, the J call TRBJ1-5; 9 bases line up with TRBD1. CDR1 and CDR2 from the germline V gene are MDHEN and SYDVKM. The length of the CDR3 is 14 residues. Written as DNA, the CDR3 is TGTTCCAGCAGTCTAAGACAGGGGGGTCAGCCCCAGCATTTT. It encodes CSSSLRQGGQPQHF.

This clonotype was seen ten or more times. The chain couples TRBV7-9 to TRBJ1-1; TRBD1 matches at 9 bases. There are 13 residues in the CDR3. Germline CDR1 SEHNR, CDR2 FQNEAQ (reference sequence). J lost 8 bases, V lost 5 bases, and 6 bases had no gene match. CDR3 sequence (DNA): TGTGCCAGCAGCCCGAGGGACAGGGTAGAAGCTTTCTTT. Residues: CASSPRDRVEAFF.

This clonotype was picked up many times. The chain has TRBV14 and TRBJ2-1; 15 bases line up with TRBD2. Germline CDR1 SGHDN, CDR2 FVKESK. The junction had 12 bases not matched to a gene; V was cut back by 3 bases and J by 9 bases. The CDR3 covers 18 residues. The CDR3 DNA reads TGTGCCAGCAGCCACATCCCTTCAGGACTAGCGGGAGGGATTGAGCAGTTCTTC. This translates into CASSHIPSGLAGGIEQFF.

This clonotype has a count of ten or more. The chain has TRBV4-1 and TRBJ1-1; D ambiguous. V was shortened by 0 bases and J by 0 bases, with 11 bases between the two germline ends. The CDR3 is 16 residues long. CDR1 and CDR2 from the germline V gene are MGHRA and YSYEKL. The CDR3 sequence: CASSQDKERLNTEAFF. CDR3 in DNA: TGCGCCAGCAGCCAAGACAAGGAACGGCTGAACACTGAAGCTTTCTTT.

This clonotype was detected ten times or more. The rearrangement uses TRBV30 and TRBJ2-7, with D maybe TRBD2 (5 bases). Germline values: CDR1 GTSNPN, CDR2 SVGIG (reference sequence). V was pared by 2 bases and J by 6 bases, with 14 bases between. This CDR3 has 13 residues. CDR3 protein: CAWSSVSGSEQYF. The CDR3 DNA is TGTGCCTGGAGTTCCGTTTCTGGGAGCGAGCAGTACTTC.

This clonotype was recorded many times. The V call is TRBV5-4, the J call TRBJ2-5; 7 nucleotides align to TRBD1. Germline-derived CDR1 and CDR2 are SGHNT and YYREEE (reference sequence). The junction had 6 bases not matched to a gene; V was cut back by 3 bases and J by 1 base. The CDR3 contains 15 residues. The CDR3 DNA sequence: TGTGCCAGCAGCTCGACGGACAGGCTCCAAGAGACCCAGTACTTC. This gives the protein CASSSTDRLQETQYF.

This clonotype was detected once. With a much larger clone just one base away, this may be a read error. The CDR3 does not end in the conserved phenylalanine or tryptophan, so this is likely a read error. The J gene is TRBJ2-7, the V gene TRBV13; D uncertain. Deletions cut 5 bases from V and 7 bases from J, with 18 bases between. Germline loops: CDR1 PRHDT, CDR2 FYEKMQ (reference sequence). The CDR3 sequence is 14 residues long. In DNA, the CDR3 is TGTGCCAGCAGCGCGACGGACGAATTGGAGGAGCAGTACCTC. This encodes CASSATDELEEQYL.

About this clonotype: A much larger clone sits a single nucleotide away, making a read error possible. The V gene is TRBV7-9, the J gene TRBJ1-2; D perhaps matches TRBD1 (5 bases). CDR1 SEHNR and CDR2 FQNEAQ come from the germline V gene (reference sequence). This CDR3 spans 13 amino acids. In DNA, the CDR3 is TGTGCCAGCAGCCCAGGGTCCCCCTATGGCCACACCTTC. Protein product: CASSPGSPYGHTF.

This clonotype was seen many times. The chain couples TRBV7-2 to TRBJ1-1; D ambiguous. This CDR3 has 16 amino acids. The germline V gene has CDR1 SGHTA and CDR2 FQGNSA. The V end was cut by 1 base, the J end by 6 bases, with 18 bases between. This CDR3 reads CASSLVGRYVKAEAFF. DNA for the CDR3: TGTGCCAGCAGCTTAGTAGGGAGATACGTGAAGGCTGAAGCTTTCTTT.

This clonotype was observed a few times. This may stem from a read error, because a much larger clone lies one nucleotide away. As the CDR3 is not closed by the conserved phenylalanine or tryptophan, this likely results from a read error. V usage is TRBV29-1 and J usage is TRBJ2-7; D tentatively fits TRBD1 or TRBD2 (5 bases each). Germline CDR1 and CDR2: SQVTM and ANQGSEA. CDR3 length: 12 residues. The germline V and J ends were trimmed by 5 bases and 2 bases, with 10 bases remaining between them. The CDR3 is CSVRDEAYEQYL. The DNA for the CDR3 is TGCAGCGTTCGGGACGAAGCCTACGAGCAGTACCTC.

Worth noting for this clonotype: Given a much more abundant clone one base away, this may be a read error. The gene calls are TRBV11-2 and TRBJ1-3, with D perhaps TRBD1 (6 bases). The CDR3 consists of 15 residues. In germline, CDR1 is SGHAT, CDR2 FQNNGV. CDR3 sequence reads: CTSNGGSYSGNTIYF. Written as DNA, the CDR3 is TGTACCAGCAATGGGGGCAGTTACTCTGGAAACACCATATATTTT.

The chain couples TRBV14 to TRBJ1-1; D gene uncertain. Germline CDR1 is SGHDN and CDR2 is FVKESK. Trimming cost V 0 bases and J 6 bases, with 11 bases left between them. The CDR3 spans 14 residues. The CDR3 reads CASSQDEMVAEAFF. In DNA, the CDR3 is TGTGCCAGCAGCCAAGATGAAATGGTGGCTGAAGCTTTCTTT.

This clonotype has at least ten counts. This sequence joins TRBV23-1 and TRBJ2-7; D ambiguous. TRBV23-1 is recorded as an ORF, its role being uncertain. The CDR3 runs to 13 residues. V shed 5 bases and J shed 7 bases, with 15 bases lying between them. The CDR3 DNA reads as TGCGCCAGCAGTGCCCTGTACATGAGGGAGCAGTACTTC. The encoded protein is CASSALYMREQYF.

This clonotype occurred many times. The V and J genes are TRBV19 and TRBJ2-5; no firm D call. The CDR3 loop spans 12 amino acids. Deletions cut 5 bases from V and 5 bases from J, with 9 bases between. Germline V gene sequence: CDR1 LNHDA, CDR2 SQIVND (reference sequence). CDR3 nucleotide sequence: TGTGCCAGTAGTCAAGGGCTTGAGACCCAGTACTTC. Translating gives CASSQGLETQYF.

The sample holds many counts of this clonotype. The chain joins TRBV12-3 or TRBV12-4 to TRBJ2-7; D is possibly TRBD1 or TRBD2 (6 bases each). The CDR3 runs to 15 residues. Trimming removed 6 bases at V and 6 bases at J, with 21 bases between. CDR3 loop: CASSGEGGAYSEQYF. The CDR3 DNA reads TGTGCCAGCAGCGGTGAGGGGGGAGCCTATTCCGAGCAGTACTTC.

On this clonotype: A read error may be the cause here, since a much bigger clone is one base away. The V and J genes are TRBV7-8 and TRBJ1-1; D not resolved. From germline, CDR1 is SGHVS and CDR2 FQNEAQ. Trimming shortened V by 5 bases and J by 4 bases, and 20 bases separated the two germline ends. The CDR3 covers 16 residues. The CDR3 loop reads CASSLGQVPMSTEAFF. The CDR3 DNA reads as TGTGCCAGCAGCCTAGGGCAGGTCCCAATGAGCACTGAAGCTTTCTTT. Variable domain in full (rest from reference TRBV7-8 and TRBJ1-1): GAGVSQSPRYKVAKRGQDVALRCDPISGHVSLFWYQQALGQGPEFLTYFQNEAQLDKSGLPSDRFFAERPEGSVSTLKIQRTQQEDSAVYLCASSLGQVPMSTEAFFGQGTRLTVV.